Below, 20 T cell receptor beta chains from the same sample are listed, as sequenced in a study of neoadjuvant anti-PD-1 for oral cavity cancer. Clones were sequenced by immunoSEQ multiplex PCR, and TCRdb holds only the in-frame ones, with some missing. Among nearly 7,000 clones listed, 72% were seen once. Sequenced here: PBMCs, sampled before nivolumab (anti-PD-1) treatment. These receptors were collected from a person between 40 and 85 years old with oral cavity squamous cell carcinoma.

This clone was seen only a few times. V is TRBV6-1 and J is TRBJ1-6, with D perhaps matching TRBD1 (5 bases). Between the trimmed V and J ends, which lost 4 bases and 6 bases, there was a span of 13 bases. The CDR3 totals 15 residues. Germline V gene lookup returns CDR1 MNHNS and CDR2 SASEGT. The CDR3 loop reads CASSGGQGINSPLHF. The DNA of the CDR3 is TGTGCCAGCAGTGGCGGGCAGGGCATTAATTCACCCCTCCACTTT.

The chain joins TRBV5-5 to TRBJ1-5; 9 bases are shared with TRBD1. Germline V gene data show CDR1 as SGHKS and CDR2 as YYEKEE (reference sequence). With 3 bases clipped from V and 4 bases from J, the junction kept 2 bases outside the gene matches. CDR3 length equals 14 residues. CDR3 nucleotide sequence: TGTGCCAGCAGCTGGGACAGGGTGAATCAGCCCCAGCATTTT. Translated, it gives CASSWDRVNQPQHF.

CDR3 protein: CASSARVTDTQYF. In nucleotides, the CDR3 is TGTGCCAGCAGCGCCAGGGTGACAGATACGCAGTATTTT. The V and J genes are TRBV11-2 and TRBJ2-3, with D perhaps matching TRBD1 (5 bases). CDR3 length equals 13 residues. The germline gives CDR1 SGHAT, CDR2 FQNNGV. V shed 5 bases and J shed 3 bases, with 9 bases lying between them.

The chain is built from TRBV5-1 and TRBJ2-2; 11 bases match TRBD1. The CDR3 totals 16 residues. V was clipped by 3 bases and J by 7 bases; unmatched bases: 8. Germline V gives CDR1 SGHRS, CDR2 YFSETQ. CDR3 coding DNA: TGCGCCAGCAGCTGGAGGACAGGGGGCGCAGGCGGGGAGCTGTTTTTT. This encodes CASSWRTGGAGGELFF.

V usage is TRBV4-2 and J usage is TRBJ1-4, with D tentatively TRBD1 (6 bases). The germline V gene has CDR1 LGHNA and CDR2 YNFKEQ. V was shortened by 3 bases and J by 5 bases, with 10 bases between the two germline ends. This CDR3 has 14 amino acids. The CDR3 region has the DNA TGTGCCAGCAGCCATGGGGGGCGAAATGAAAAACTGTTTTTT. Its translation is CASSHGGRNEKLFF.

V is TRBV6-6 and J is TRBJ2-1, with TRBD1 matching over 9 bases. The V segment lost 10 bases and the J segment 7 bases; nucleotides outside the gene matches: 8. This CDR3 has 13 residues. Germline CDR1 MNHNY, CDR2 SVGAGI (reference sequence). The CDR3 loop reads CAITGGAGNEQFF. CDR3 DNA sequence: TGTGCCATTACAGGGGGCGCAGGTAATGAGCAGTTCTTC.

CDR3 in DNA: TGTGCCAGCAGCTTGGGACAGGGGTCCAGCAATGAGCAGTTCTTC. This sequence encodes CASSLGQGSSNEQFF. V gene TRBV7-8 combines with J gene TRBJ2-1; 10 bases are shared with TRBD1. From germline, CDR1 is SGHVS and CDR2 FQNEAQ. There are 15 residues in the CDR3. V was clipped by 3 bases and J by 6 bases; unmatched bases: 5. Looking up the rest from reference TRBV7-8 and TRBJ2-1 gives the full variable domain: GAGVSQSPRYKVAKRGQDVALRCDPISGHVSLFWYQQALGQGPEFLTYFQNEAQLDKSGLPSDRFFAERPEGSVSTLKIQRTQQEDSAVYLCASSLGQGSSNEQFFGPGTRLTVL.

The chain employs TRBV7-7 and TRBJ2-1; 8 bases agree with TRBD2. V lost 1 base and J lost 6; bases outside the gene matches: 8. Germline CDR1 SSHAT, CDR2 FNYEAQ (reference sequence). The CDR3 has 16 amino acids. The CDR3 sequence: CASSLEGIRGGNEQFF. As DNA, the CDR3 is TGTGCCAGCAGCTTAGAGGGGATCCGGGGGGGCAATGAGCAGTTCTTC. Full variable domain (outside the CDR3, taken from reference TRBV7-7 and TRBJ2-1): GAGVSQSPRYKVTKRGQDVTLRCDPISSHATLYWYQQALGQGPEFLTYFNYEAQPDKSGLPSDRFSAERPEGSISTLTIQRTEQRDSAMYRCASSLEGIRGGNEQFFGPGTRLTVL.

The chain combines TRBV9 with TRBJ2-5; D possibly corresponds to TRBD2 (6 bases). The germline CDR1 and CDR2 sequences are SGDLS and YYNGEE. V was clipped by 4 bases and J by 4 bases, with 20 bases between them. CDR3 length: 16 amino acids. CDR3 in amino acids: CASSPLGGSEGETQYF. The CDR3 DNA follows: TGTGCCAGCAGCCCCCTCGGGGGATCTGAGGGAGAGACCCAGTACTTC. Filled out from reference TRBV9 and TRBJ2-5, the complete variable domain reads DSGVTQTPKHLITATGQRVTLRCSPRSGDLSVYWYQQSLDQGLQFLIQYYNGEERAKGNILERFSAQQFPDLHSELNLSSLELGDSALYFCASSPLGGSEGETQYFGPGTRLLVL.

The chain uses TRBV7-9 and TRBJ2-1; perhaps TRBD1 as D (6 bases). The length of the CDR3 is 14 residues. The germline gives CDR1 SEHNR, CDR2 FQNEAQ (reference sequence). Trimming pared 0 bases from V and 16 bases from J, leaving 19 bases between. The CDR3 protein is CASSLASTGTTLFF. CDR3 sequence (DNA): TGTGCCAGCAGCTTAGCCTCCACAGGGACCACCCTCTTCTTC.

The chain recombines TRBV4-3 with TRBJ1-2; 10 nucleotides agree with TRBD1. Germline CDR1 and CDR2: LGHNA and YSLEER. The CDR3 totals 20 residues. Trimming removed 0 bases from V and 0 bases from J; junction bases left unmatched: 13. This CDR3 reads CASSQEISRDRGLTNYGYTF. Here the CDR3 DNA reads TGCGCCAGCAGCCAAGAAATTTCCCGGGACAGGGGCCTCACTAACTATGGCTACACCTTC.

A remark on this clone: Other DNA sequences within the sample encode an identical CDR3. The chain carries TRBV2 and TRBJ1-6; a weak D match, TRBD1 (6 bases). Germline values: CDR1 SNHLY, CDR2 FYNNEI. V lost 6 bases to trimming and J lost 5 bases, with 11 bases between them. The CDR3 spans 14 residues. Here the CDR3 DNA reads TGTGCCAGCAGGGTCGACAGGAATAATTCACCCCTCCACTTT. Protein: CASRVDRNNSPLHF. Full variable domain (rest looked up from reference TRBV2 and TRBJ1-6): EPEVTQTPSHQVTQMGQEVILRCVPISNHLYFYWYRQILGQKVEFLVSFYNNEISEKSEIFDDQFSVERPDGSNFTLKIRSTKLEDSAMYFCASRVDRNNSPLHFGNGTRLTVT.

The chain carries TRBV5-1 and TRBJ2-1; no definite D call. CDR1 is SGHRS and CDR2 is YFSETQ in the germline V gene. The CDR3 is 15 residues long. Trimming cost V 6 bases and J 1 base, with 14 bases left between them. The CDR3 sequence is CASTFRIGSYNEQFF. The CDR3 DNA reads as TGCGCCAGCACCTTTAGGATAGGGTCCTACAATGAGCAGTTCTTC.

This clone was seen once. J is TRBJ1-2 and V is TRBV6-1; TRBD1 is a possible D gene (6 bases). Trimming took off 5 bases at V and 5 bases at J, with 18 bases between the two ends. This CDR3 has 15 amino acids. Germline V gene data show CDR1 as MNHNS and CDR2 as SASEGT. In DNA form, the CDR3 reads TGTGCCAGCAGTTCCAATCCAACACAGGGTTATGGCTACACCTTC. Protein product: CASSSNPTQGYGYTF.

The rearrangement joins TRBV11-2 to TRBJ1-3, with 7 bases matching TRBD1. The CDR3 has 15 residues. V shed 5 bases, J shed 5 bases, and the junction held 9 bases outside the gene matches. Germline CDR1 is SGHAT and CDR2 is FQNNGV. The CDR3 nucleotides read TGTGCCAGCAGCCCCGGGACAGTCTGGAGAAACACCATATATTTT. This encodes CASSPGTVWRNTIYF.

V gene TRBV29-1 combines with J gene TRBJ2-5, with D perhaps TRBD2 (7 bases). The CDR3 contains 14 residues. CDR1 is SQVTM and CDR2 is ANQGSEA in the germline V gene. V was clipped by 2 bases and J by 5 bases, with 15 bases between them. CDR3 bases: TGCAGCGTTGAAAGGGGGGGTGGCGGGGAGACCCAGTACTTC. Protein sequence: CSVERGGGGETQYF.

The chain combines TRBV27 with TRBJ2-7, with 15 positions matching TRBD2. The CDR3 sequence is 19 residues long. The V segment lost 5 bases and the J segment 4 bases; nucleotides outside the gene matches: 15. Germline lookup yields CDR1 MNHEY and CDR2 SMNVEV (reference sequence). CDR3 loop: CASSPTGGLAGGRGYEQYF. The CDR3 coding sequence is TGTGCCAGCAGTCCCACCGGGGGACTAGCGGGGGGCCGAGGATACGAGCAGTACTTC.

The J gene is TRBJ1-1, the V gene TRBV5-1; D call uncertain. The CDR3 length is 14 residues. Looked up from germline, CDR1 is SGHRS and CDR2 is YFSETQ. V was clipped by 6 bases and J by 0 bases, with 12 bases between them. The CDR3 here is CASNLGRLNTEAFF. The CDR3 nucleotides read TGCGCCAGCAACTTAGGGAGATTGAACACTGAAGCTTTCTTT. The full variable domain, completed using reference TRBV5-1 and TRBJ1-1, is KAGVTQTPRYLIKTRGQQVTLSCSPISGHRSVSWYQQTPGQGLQFLFEYFSETQRNKGNFPGRFSGRQFSNSRSEMNVSTLELGDSALYLCASNLGRLNTEAFFGQGTRLTVV.

This chain links TRBV10-3 with TRBJ2-5; D may be TRBD1 (6 bases). Germline lookup yields CDR1 ENHRY and CDR2 SYGVKD. This CDR3 is built from 13 residues. Trimming left V 7 bases short and J 3 bases short, with 12 bases between. CDR3 in amino acids: CAITWTEEETQYF. As DNA, the CDR3 is TGTGCCATCACATGGACAGAAGAAGAGACCCAGTACTTC.

The CDR3 loop reads CASSFVAGGQNEQFF. For the CDR3, the DNA is TGTGCCAGCAGTTTCGTCGCGGGGGGGCAAAATGAGCAGTTCTTC. The V and J genes are TRBV28 and TRBJ2-1, with TRBD2 matching 9 bases. Per germline, CDR1 MDHEN and CDR2 SYDVKM. The CDR3 runs to 15 residues. The junction had 7 bases not matched to a gene; V was cut back by 3 bases and J by 7 bases.